These T cell receptor beta chains were read from a single sample in a study of OX40 agonist ivuxolimab in advanced cancers. Method: immunoSEQ multiplex PCR; TCRdb's copy keeps in-frame clones and lacks some. The sample holds tens of thousands of clones, more than 85% seen once. Sequencing used CD4+ or CD8+ T cells sorted from blood, obtained in a trial of the OX40 agonist ivuxolimab. The receptors stem from an adult with an advanced solid tumor such as melanoma, head and neck, liver or kidney cancer. The CDR3 runs from the conserved cysteine through the conserved F or W. D genes are given only for firm matches. The listing skips clone size in some rows; elsewhere it reads once, few, many or a size class.

J gene,clone size,V gene,CDR3 length,D gene,CDR3 protein,CDR3 DNA
TRBJ1-2,.,TRBV6-6,11,.,CASSHDYGYTF,TGTGCCAGCAGTCACGACTATGGCTACACCTTC
TRBJ2-7,.,TRBV5-1,12,.,CASSLFGYEQYF,TGCGCCAGCAGCTTGTTCGGGTACGAGCAGTACTTC
TRBJ1-5,.,TRBV7-2,11,.,CASSRGPVQHF,TGTGCCAGCAGCCGGGGACCCGTCCAGCATTTT
TRBJ2-4,.,TRBV28,15,.,CASSLGLNFKNIQYF,TGTGCCAGCAGTTTAGGGTTAAACTTCAAAAACATTCAGTACTTC
TRBJ1-5,.,TRBV30,13,.,CAWSRGRDQPQHF,TGTGCCTGGAGTCGAGGAAGGGATCAGCCCCAGCATTTT
TRBJ2-3,.,TRBV6-1,13,TRBD2,CASSTGRADTQYF,TGTGCCAGCAGTACCGGGAGGGCAGATACGCAGTATTTT
TRBJ1-4,.,TRBV7-8,16,.,CASSSAGTVWREKLFF,TGTGCCAGCAGCTCCGCGGGTACGGTCTGGCGTGAAAAACTGTTTTTT
TRBJ1-5,.,TRBV6-5,14,.,CASSYSRGNQPQHF,TGTGCCAGCAGTTACTCCCGGGGGAATCAGCCCCAGCATTTT
TRBJ1-4,once,TRBV30,14,.,CAWSADRNNEKLFF,TGTGCCTGGAGTGCAGACAGAAATAATGAAAAACTGTTTTTT
TRBJ1-2,.,TRBV9,13,.,CASTRDIRGGYTF,TGTGCCAGCACCCGGGACATCCGCGGGGGCTACACCTTC
TRBJ1-1,.,TRBV4-2,14,.,CASSQVGRPAEAFF,TGTGCCAGCAGCCAAGTCGGTCGACCCGCTGAAGCTTTCTTT
TRBJ1-1,.,TRBV5-1,16,.,CASSLALRVDDTEAFF,TGCGCCAGCAGCTTGGCTTTAAGAGTCGATGACACTGAAGCTTTCTTT
TRBJ2-6,.,TRBV27,17,.,CATAKDPKVSGANVLTF,TGTGCCACCGCAAAGGACCCCAAAGTCTCTGGGGCCAACGTCCTGACTTTC
TRBJ1-1,.,TRBV5-1,14,.,CASSLTGGNTEAFF,TGCGCCAGCAGCTTGACTGGGGGGAACACTGAAGCTTTCTTT
TRBJ1-2,few,TRBV7-9,14,.,CASSSWDTNYGYTF,TGTGCCAGCAGCTCATGGGACACCAACTATGGCTACACCTTC
TRBJ1-2,.,TRBV6-6,14,.,CASTTSEINYGYTF,TGTGCCAGCACCACCAGTGAGATTAACTATGGCTACACCTTC
TRBJ1-2,few,TRBV29-1,12,TRBD1,CSVANRGSGYTF,TGCAGCGTTGCGAACAGGGGGAGCGGCTACACCTTC